The next 16 T cell receptor beta chains were all read from a single sample in a study of chemoradiotherapy in HPV16-positive cancers. Only in-frame clones appear in the TCRdb table, and some are missing; sequencing was by immunoSEQ multiplex PCR. The sample has over 10,000 clones, roughly 80% seen once. This sample was obtained from a patient who underwent chemoradiotherapy. Source of these receptors: a human donor with HPV-associated anogenital cancer.

The rearrangement links TRBV7-8 to TRBJ2-1; TRBD2 matches at 8 bases. Trimming removed 3 bases from V and 1 base from J; junction bases left unmatched: 8. The CDR3 sequence is 17 residues long. Germline CDR1 reads SGHVS; CDR2 reads FQNEAQ. The CDR3 bases are TGTGCCAGCAGCTTCAACGGGGGGGCCCAGTCCTACAATGAGCAGTTCTTC. Protein sequence: CASSFNGGAQSYNEQFF.

This sequence joins TRBV11-2 and TRBJ2-7; no clear D. The V gene lost 2 bases and the J gene lost 7 bases, with 6 bases spanning the gap. CDR1 is SGHAT and CDR2 is FQNNGV in the germline V gene. CDR3 length: 11 amino acids. The CDR3: CASSLSLEQYF. The CDR3 region has the DNA TGTGCCAGCAGCTTAAGCCTGGAGCAGTACTTC.

The chain couples TRBV4-2 to TRBJ2-2, with 9 positions matching TRBD1. The germline V gene encodes CDR1 LGHNA and CDR2 YNFKEQ. The CDR3 totals 16 residues. With V trimmed by 1 base and J by 7 bases, 7 bases remained unmatched. The DNA of the CDR3 is TGTGCCAGCAGCCAAGTGGGGGGACAGGGCGGCGGGGAGCTGTTTTTT. This gives the protein CASSQVGGQGGGELFF.

This clone was found a few times. The chain joins TRBV7-6 to TRBJ1-6; D gene uncertain. Trimming pared 5 bases from V and 4 bases from J, leaving 12 bases between. The CDR3 totals 15 residues. The germline V gene encodes CDR1 SGHVS and CDR2 FNYEAQ. This CDR3 reads CASSPGGSYNSPLHF. CDR3 sequence (DNA): TGTGCCAGCAGCCCGGGCGGTAGTTATAATTCACCCCTCCACTTT.

The chain combines TRBV19 with TRBJ1-6, with D tentatively TRBD1 (6 bases). The CDR3 is made up of 16 amino acids. The V gene lost 5 bases and the J gene lost 7 bases, with 18 bases spanning the gap. Germline V lookup: CDR1 LNHDA, CDR2 SQIVND (reference sequence). The CDR3 loop reads CASSSSTGLPNSPLHF. The CDR3 nucleotides are TGTGCCAGTAGTTCCTCGACAGGACTACCAAATTCACCCCTCCACTTT.

This sequence joins TRBV7-2 and TRBJ1-1; D not resolved. Per germline, CDR1 SGHTA and CDR2 FQGNSA. This CDR3 region has 12 residues. V lost 3 bases, J lost 8 bases, and 10 bases lay in between. In DNA form, the CDR3 reads TGTGCCAGCAGCTTGGGAAAGTTGGAAGCTTTCTTT. It encodes CASSLGKLEAFF.

The chain joins TRBV11-2 to TRBJ2-5; D not resolved. The CDR3 is made up of 15 amino acids. From germline, CDR1 is SGHAT and CDR2 FQNNGV. The V and J ends lost 2 bases and 4 bases respectively, with 14 bases between them. Here the CDR3 reads CASSLLIHTPETQYF. The CDR3 DNA sequence: TGTGCCAGCAGCTTACTTATTCATACGCCAGAGACCCAGTACTTC.

The chain carries TRBV30 and TRBJ2-2, with D perhaps TRBD1 or TRBD2 (6 bases each). Trimming shortened V by 1 base and J by 3 bases, and 18 bases separated the two germline ends. Per germline, CDR1 GTSNPN and CDR2 SVGIG (reference sequence). The CDR3 sequence is 17 residues long. The CDR3 sequence is CAWSEPPGAQYTGELFF. In nucleotides, the CDR3 is TGTGCCTGGAGTGAACCCCCGGGGGCTCAGTACACCGGGGAGCTGTTTTTT.

The chain carries TRBV2 and TRBJ1-2, with 9 bases matching TRBD1. In germline, CDR1 is SNHLY, CDR2 FYNNEI. Trimming took 7 bases from V and 7 from J; bases not matched to a gene: 7. There are 13 residues in the CDR3. Here the CDR3 DNA reads TGTGCCAGCAAACCGGGACAGGGATTTGGCTACACCTTC. Amino acids: CASKPGQGFGYTF.

The genes are TRBV7-8 and TRBJ2-5, with TRBD1 matching over 7 bases. CDR3 length: 15 residues. Trimming removed 5 bases from V and 1 base from J; junction bases left unmatched: 7. The germline gives CDR1 SGHVS, CDR2 FQNEAQ. Here the CDR3 DNA reads TGTGCCAGCAGCCTGCTGACAGGGTTCCAAGAGACCCAGTACTTC. It specifies CASSLLTGFQETQYF.

The CDR3 nucleotides are TGTGCCAGCAGCTTAAGGCAGGGTTCAGGGGGTGACATTCAGTACTTC. It specifies CASSLRQGSGGDIQYF. The chain has TRBV11-3 and TRBJ2-4; the match to TRBD1 covers 7 bases. Germline V CDR1 and CDR2: SGHNT, YENEEA. This CDR3 is 16 amino acids long. With V trimmed by 2 bases and J by 8 bases, 12 bases remained unmatched.

The J gene is TRBJ2-1, the V gene TRBV27; D gene uncertain. Germline assignment: CDR1 MNHEY and CDR2 SMNVEV (reference sequence). The CDR3 sequence is 14 residues long. Trimming took off 4 bases at V and 3 bases at J, with 10 bases between the two ends. CDR3 sequence reads: CASSWEGSYNEQFF. The CDR3 DNA is TGTGCCAGCAGTTGGGAAGGCAGCTACAATGAGCAGTTCTTC.

V is TRBV6-6 and J is TRBJ1-2; no definite D call. V lost 6 bases, J lost 9 bases, and 11 bases lay in between. The CDR3 has 11 amino acids. CDR1 MNHNY and CDR2 SVGAGI come from the germline V gene (reference sequence). CDR3 coding DNA: TGTGCCAGCAGCATAGATTCGAGCTACACCTTC. This codes for CASSIDSSYTF.

The count of this clone is one. This sequence joins TRBV5-1 and TRBJ1-2; D uncertain. This CDR3 contains 14 residues. Trimming stripped 0 bases from V and 5 bases from J, with 11 bases between. CDR1 SGHRS and CDR2 YFSETQ come from the germline V gene. CDR3 nucleotides: TGCGCCAGCAGCTTGGAGGCCAGCCAATATGGCTACACCTTC. Translation: CASSLEASQYGYTF.

The chain links TRBV10-2 to TRBJ2-1; tentatively, D is TRBD2 (6 bases). Between the trimmed V and J ends, which lost 3 bases and 9 bases, there was a span of 15 bases. The CDR3 runs to 14 residues. Germline V gene sequence: CDR1 WSHSY, CDR2 SAAADI. The CDR3 sequence: CASSDMVLGGEQFF. CDR3 coding DNA: TGCGCCAGCAGTGACATGGTTTTGGGGGGTGAGCAGTTCTTC.

The DNA for the CDR3 is TGTGCCAGCAGCGTAGACAGGGGGTTAGATACGCAGTATTTT. Translation gives CASSVDRGLDTQYF. V gene TRBV5-6 combines with J gene TRBJ2-3; TRBD1 matches at 9 bases. Trimming took 4 bases from V and 5 from J; bases not matched to a gene: 5. The CDR3 runs to 14 residues. Germline V lookup: CDR1 SGHDT, CDR2 YYEEEE.